This paragraph covers one TCR beta chain sequence. This entry comes from a study of blood T cell repertoires in COVID-19. On the study more broadly: COVID-19 samples collected from the United States, Italy and Spain covered acute and convalescent phases.

The V and J ends lost 2 bases and 6 bases, in that order; junction bases with no gene match: 2. This CDR3 is built from 14 residues. Germline V gene lookup returns CDR1 MNHEY and CDR2 SVGEGT. In the source study's methods: Nucleated cell counts were estimated from reference gene primer amplification. Some clones are missing from TCRdb's copy, which holds only in-frame ones; the method was immunoSEQ multiplex PCR. That table is the source of V, J and clone size, and D and trimming were worked out from the DNA. Of 200,000 to 300,000 clones in the sample, 91% are singletons; the top ten hold 2% to 3%. The chain recombines TRBV6-2 or TRBV6-3 with TRBJ2-7, with TRBD1 matching 12 bases. What was sequenced was peripheral blood. The sequence derives from a person aged 18-30 years with COVID-19, enrolled during active disease. CDR3 protein: CASSYGDRGREQYF. CDR3 nucleotide sequence: TGTGCCAGCAGTTACGGGGACAGGGGGCGCGAGCAGTACTTC.